This is a list of T cell receptor beta chains from one sample in a study of cytomegalovirus exposure and HLA in healthy donors. TCRdb keeps only in-frame clones here, not all; method: immunoSEQ multiplex PCR. The table has about 130,000 clones, about nine tenths seen once. The sequencing sample was made of PBMCs. Receptors were obtained from a man in his thirties or forties in good health and CMV-seronegative. The CDR3 runs from the conserved cysteine through the conserved F or W. D genes are given only for firm matches. Expanded clones are given a class, and other clones once, few, many or no size at all.

CDR3nt: TGTGCCAGCAGTGATCGGGGGAGCACAGATACGCAGTATTTT
CDR3aa: CASSDRGSTDTQYF
v_gene: TRBV6-4
abundance: -
d_gene: -
j_gene: TRBJ2-3

CDR3nt: TGTGCCAGCTCACCCCCTTCCAGGGCAAACTATGGCTACACCTTC
CDR3aa: CASSPPSRANYGYTF
v_gene: TRBV18
abundance: -
d_gene: -
j_gene: TRBJ1-2

CDR3nt: TGTGCCTGGAGGTATCGCGGGAGGGACACTGAAGCTTTCTTT
CDR3aa: CAWRYRGRDTEAFF
v_gene: TRBV30
abundance: -
d_gene: -
j_gene: TRBJ1-1

CDR3nt: TGCGCCAGCAGCCAAATGAGACAGGGGTTTACTGAAGCTTTCTTT
CDR3aa: CASSQMRQGFTEAFF
v_gene: TRBV4-1
abundance: -
d_gene: TRBD1
j_gene: TRBJ1-1

CDR3nt: TGTGCCAGCTCACCCTCAAGGACTCCCTCCTACGAGCAGTACTTC
CDR3aa: CASSPSRTPSYEQYF
v_gene: TRBV18
abundance: -
d_gene: -
j_gene: TRBJ2-7

CDR3nt: TGTGCCAGCAGCTCGACAGGCTATAGCAATCAGCCCCAGCATTTT
CDR3aa: CASSSTGYSNQPQHF
v_gene: TRBV7-2
abundance: -
d_gene: -
j_gene: TRBJ1-5

CDR3nt: TGTGCCAGCGGAGACACTCGACAGATGGCTTTT
CDR3aa: CASGDTRQMAF
v_gene: TRBV9
abundance: once
d_gene: -
j_gene: TRBJ1-4

CDR3nt: TGTGCCAGCAGCGTAACGACTAGCGGTTACGAGCAGTACTTC
CDR3aa: CASSVTTSGYEQYF
v_gene: TRBV9
abundance: -
d_gene: TRBD2
j_gene: TRBJ2-7

CDR3nt: TGTGCCAGCCTAGGACTTAACACAGATACGCAGTATTTT
CDR3aa: CASLGLNTDTQYF
v_gene: TRBV2
abundance: -
d_gene: -
j_gene: TRBJ2-3

CDR3nt: TGTGCCAGCAGCTTAGCGGGCAGGGGGCAGCATGGCTACACCTTC
CDR3aa: CASSLAGRGQHGYTF
v_gene: TRBV7-2
abundance: -
d_gene: TRBD1
j_gene: TRBJ1-2

CDR3nt: TGTGCTAGTGGTTTAGGACTTACTAACACCGGGGAGCTGTTTTTT
CDR3aa: CASGLGLTNTGELFF
v_gene: TRBV12-5
abundance: -
d_gene: -
j_gene: TRBJ2-2

CDR3nt: TGTGCCAGCAGCCCGGAGGGGTCTGCAGATACGCAGTATTTT
CDR3aa: CASSPEGSADTQYF
v_gene: TRBV7-2
abundance: -
d_gene: -
j_gene: TRBJ2-3

CDR3nt: TGTGCCAGCAGCGTAGGGAGGGGGACTAGCGGGGCGATCAACATTCAGTACTTC
CDR3aa: CASSVGRGTSGAINIQYF
v_gene: TRBV9
abundance: -
d_gene: TRBD2
j_gene: TRBJ2-4

CDR3nt: TGTGCCTGGAGCTCACGTAAGGGGAGGGCACTGTACTTC
CDR3aa: CAWSSRKGRALYF
v_gene: TRBV30
abundance: few
d_gene: TRBD2
j_gene: TRBJ2-7

CDR3nt: TGCAGCGTTGTCGCACTAGACTACAATGAGCAGTTCTTC
CDR3aa: CSVVALDYNEQFF
v_gene: TRBV29-1
abundance: -
d_gene: -
j_gene: TRBJ2-1

CDR3nt: TGTGCCAGCAGTTTGGACGGAGGGTGGGGTGAAAAACTGTTTTTT
CDR3aa: CASSLDGGWGEKLFF
v_gene: TRBV7-6
abundance: -
d_gene: -
j_gene: TRBJ1-4

CDR3nt: TGTGCCAGCAGTTCCATCCTCTACGAGCAGTTCTTC
CDR3aa: CASSSILYEQFF
v_gene: TRBV28
abundance: few
d_gene: -
j_gene: TRBJ2-1

CDR3nt: TGTGCCAGCAGTGCCGGGCCCCCAGGGGTCTATGGCTACACCTTC
CDR3aa: CASSAGPPGVYGYTF
v_gene: TRBV25-1
abundance: -
d_gene: -
j_gene: TRBJ1-2

CDR3nt: TGCGCCAGCAGAGCGGGACAGGGGACCGAGCAGTACTTC
CDR3aa: CASRAGQGTEQYF
v_gene: TRBV5-1
abundance: few
d_gene: TRBD1
j_gene: TRBJ2-7

CDR3nt: TGTGCCAGTAGTATAGGGGGCTCAGGGGAGACCCAGTACTTC
CDR3aa: CASSIGGSGETQYF
v_gene: TRBV19
abundance: -
d_gene: -
j_gene: TRBJ2-5

CDR3nt: TGTGCCAGCAGCTTAGGCCTGGGTGTGGTAGCGGGAGTGGATGAGCAGTTCTTC
CDR3aa: CASSLGLGVVAGVDEQFF
v_gene: TRBV11-2
abundance: -
d_gene: TRBD2
j_gene: TRBJ2-1

CDR3nt: TGTGCCAGCAGCTTAGAGCTAGGCTCCTACAATGAGCAGTTCTTC
CDR3aa: CASSLELGSYNEQFF
v_gene: TRBV7-2
abundance: -
d_gene: -
j_gene: TRBJ2-1

CDR3nt: TGTGCCAGCAGCTTCACAGGGGGCGGAATTGAAGCTTTCTTT
CDR3aa: CASSFTGGGIEAFF
v_gene: TRBV5-6
abundance: -
d_gene: TRBD1
j_gene: TRBJ1-1

CDR3nt: TGCGCCAGCAGCTCGGGACTAGCTTTCTACAATGAGCAGTTCTTC
CDR3aa: CASSSGLAFYNEQFF
v_gene: TRBV5-1
abundance: -
d_gene: TRBD2
j_gene: TRBJ2-1

CDR3nt: TGTGCCAGCTCACCGTACTCGACAGGGGGCAATCTAGATGGCTACACCTTC
CDR3aa: CASSPYSTGGNLDGYTF
v_gene: TRBV18
abundance: -
d_gene: TRBD1
j_gene: TRBJ1-2

CDR3nt: TGCAGCGTCGCGTTGTGGACCGGGGAGCTGTTTTTT
CDR3aa: CSVALWTGELFF
v_gene: TRBV29-1
abundance: -
d_gene: -
j_gene: TRBJ2-2

CDR3nt: TGTGCCAGCAGTGTAACCGGGAGCTCCTACAATGAGCAGTTCTTC
CDR3aa: CASSVTGSSYNEQFF
v_gene: TRBV2
abundance: -
d_gene: -
j_gene: TRBJ2-1

CDR3nt: TGTGCCAGCAGCTTGGGCCCAGGTAGCGGGAGCTTGTTGATTTCCTACGAGCAGTACTTC
CDR3aa: CASSLGPGSGSLLISYEQYF
v_gene: TRBV5-4
abundance: -
d_gene: TRBD2
j_gene: TRBJ2-7

CDR3nt: TGCGCCAGCAGCTTGGCTACAGGGGGCTGGAAGACCCAGTACTTC
CDR3aa: CASSLATGGWKTQYF
v_gene: TRBV5-1
abundance: -
d_gene: TRBD1
j_gene: TRBJ2-5

CDR3nt: TGTGCCAGCAGCTTAGCGGGTTCAGGGGGTTCGGGCTATCAGCCCCAGCATTTT
CDR3aa: CASSLAGSGGSGYQPQHF
v_gene: TRBV7-9
abundance: -
d_gene: TRBD1
j_gene: TRBJ1-5

CDR3nt: TGTGCCAGCAGCCCCGACTACGGCGGCTACGAGCAGTACTTC
CDR3aa: CASSPDYGGYEQYF
v_gene: TRBV5-8
abundance: -
d_gene: -
j_gene: TRBJ2-7

CDR3nt: TGTGCCACCAGTTGGATTGGGACATTACTTTTGGACGAGCAGTACTTC
CDR3aa: CATSWIGTLLLDEQYF
v_gene: TRBV15
abundance: -
d_gene: -
j_gene: TRBJ2-7

CDR3nt: TGTGCCAGCAGCTCTTCCGGGGGTCCCTGGGAAGAGACCCAGTACTTC
CDR3aa: CASSSSGGPWEETQYF
v_gene: TRBV7-3
abundance: once
d_gene: -
j_gene: TRBJ2-5

CDR3nt: TGTGCCAGCAGCTTGCAGCAAGAGACCCAGTACTTC
CDR3aa: CASSLQQETQYF
v_gene: TRBV5-4
abundance: -
d_gene: -
j_gene: TRBJ2-5

CDR3nt: TGCGCCAGCAGCTTGGCAGTAACTGGAAACACCATATATTTT
CDR3aa: CASSLAVTGNTIYF
v_gene: TRBV5-1
abundance: -
d_gene: -
j_gene: TRBJ1-3

CDR3nt: TGTGCCAGTCTCCGGGACAAAAGGGAGCCCCAGCATTTT
CDR3aa: CASLRDKREPQHF
v_gene: TRBV19
abundance: -
d_gene: -
j_gene: TRBJ1-5

CDR3nt: TGCACCAGCAGCCCCCTAGGGGTAGCGGACCACTCCTACGAGCAGTACTTC
CDR3aa: CTSSPLGVADHSYEQYF
v_gene: TRBV1
abundance: -
d_gene: -
j_gene: TRBJ2-7

CDR3nt: TGTGCCAGCAGCTTGCGATATTACGAGCAGTACTTC
CDR3aa: CASSLRYYEQYF
v_gene: TRBV11-2
abundance: -
d_gene: -
j_gene: TRBJ2-7

CDR3nt: TGTGCCAGCAGCCCAGGGTACACAGATACGCAGTATTTT
CDR3aa: CASSPGYTDTQYF
v_gene: TRBV7-2
abundance: -
d_gene: -
j_gene: TRBJ2-3

CDR3nt: TGTGCCAGCAGCCCCCGGACAGAAAAATACGAGCAGTACTTC
CDR3aa: CASSPRTEKYEQYF
v_gene: TRBV7-9
abundance: -
d_gene: -
j_gene: TRBJ2-7

CDR3nt: TGTGCCAGCAGCGTCGCCGGGACAGGGGGGCATGAGCAGTTCTTC
CDR3aa: CASSVAGTGGHEQFF
v_gene: TRBV7-3
abundance: -
d_gene: TRBD1
j_gene: TRBJ2-1

CDR3nt: TGTGCCAGCAGCTCCCAAACCACAATCGAAAAACTGTTTTTT
CDR3aa: CASSSQTTIEKLFF
v_gene: TRBV7-9
abundance: few
d_gene: -
j_gene: TRBJ1-4

CDR3nt: TGTGCCAGCAGCTTGTCAGGGGGCGCGGGACAGCCCCAGCATTTT
CDR3aa: CASSLSGGAGQPQHF
v_gene: TRBV7-2
abundance: -
d_gene: TRBD1
j_gene: TRBJ1-5

CDR3nt: TGCGCCAGCAGCTATACGGTGATGACAGGGAAGGGAGAGACCCAGTACTTC
CDR3aa: CASSYTVMTGKGETQYF
v_gene: TRBV5-1
abundance: -
d_gene: TRBD1
j_gene: TRBJ2-5

CDR3nt: TGTGCCAGCAGTGAAGGCGGGACAGGGCACCAAGAGACCCAGTACTTC
CDR3aa: CASSEGGTGHQETQYF
v_gene: TRBV25-1
abundance: -
d_gene: TRBD1
j_gene: TRBJ2-5

CDR3nt: TGTGCCAGCTCTCCGGTCGCGGGGTACACTGAAGCTTTCTTT
CDR3aa: CASSPVAGYTEAFF
v_gene: TRBV18
abundance: few
d_gene: -
j_gene: TRBJ1-1

CDR3nt: TGTGCCAGCAGCGCGCGTGAAAAACTGTTTTTT
CDR3aa: CASSAREKLFF
v_gene: TRBV7-2
abundance: few
d_gene: -
j_gene: TRBJ1-4

CDR3nt: TGTGCCAGCAGCGTCCGGGACAGGGGAAGTTTAGCCACTGAAGCTTTCTTT
CDR3aa: CASSVRDRGSLATEAFF
v_gene: TRBV7-3
abundance: once
d_gene: TRBD1
j_gene: TRBJ1-1

CDR3nt: TGTGCCAGCAGCCAAGCCAGGGTGTCCTATAATTCACCCCTCCACTTT
CDR3aa: CASSQARVSYNSPLHF
v_gene: TRBV14
abundance: once
d_gene: -
j_gene: TRBJ1-6

CDR3nt: TGTGCCAGCACACAACGGGGCGGGAGGTACAATGAGCAGTTCTTC
CDR3aa: CASTQRGGRYNEQFF
v_gene: TRBV7-2
abundance: -
d_gene: TRBD2
j_gene: TRBJ2-1

CDR3nt: TGTGCTAGCTTAGCTAGAGGTTCGTACGAGCAGTACTTC
CDR3aa: CASLARGSYEQYF
v_gene: TRBV12-5
abundance: -
d_gene: -
j_gene: TRBJ2-7

CDR3nt: TGTGCCACGGACAGGGGACTAGGCACAGATACGCAGTATTTT
CDR3aa: CATDRGLGTDTQYF
v_gene: TRBV19
abundance: -
d_gene: -
j_gene: TRBJ2-3

CDR3nt: TGTGCCAGCAGTGATCCGGGGGGCGGAAAGACCCAGTACTTC
CDR3aa: CASSDPGGGKTQYF
v_gene: TRBV2
abundance: -
d_gene: -
j_gene: TRBJ2-5